By share, the clone carrying this T cell receptor (beta chain) ranks as medium-sized (0.01 to 0.1%). TRB rearrangements spanning V, D and J were amplified using mixed TRB-A/B primers. TCRdb redid the calling of the multiplex PCR reads with MiXCR, one entry per CDR3 protein. Of about 1,400 distinct CDR3 sequences in the sample, about a fifth were seen once. Peripheral blood genomic DNA, not sorted cells or RNA, was the template. The data derive from a study of T cell repertoires in aging, cancer and after chemotherapy. The CDR3 is 15 residues long. Germline loops: CDR1 MNHEY, CDR2 SVGAGI. With 6 bases clipped from V and 3 bases from J, the junction kept 5 bases outside the gene matches.

The clonotype comes from a human donor with a solid tumor. Material for sequencing was blood. This chain connects TRBV6-5 to TRBJ2-3, with 11 bases lining up with TRBD2. CDR3 amino acids: CASRLAGGRTDTQYF. Here the CDR3 DNA reads TGTGCCAGCAGATTAGCGGGGGGGCGAACAGATACGCAGTATTTT.